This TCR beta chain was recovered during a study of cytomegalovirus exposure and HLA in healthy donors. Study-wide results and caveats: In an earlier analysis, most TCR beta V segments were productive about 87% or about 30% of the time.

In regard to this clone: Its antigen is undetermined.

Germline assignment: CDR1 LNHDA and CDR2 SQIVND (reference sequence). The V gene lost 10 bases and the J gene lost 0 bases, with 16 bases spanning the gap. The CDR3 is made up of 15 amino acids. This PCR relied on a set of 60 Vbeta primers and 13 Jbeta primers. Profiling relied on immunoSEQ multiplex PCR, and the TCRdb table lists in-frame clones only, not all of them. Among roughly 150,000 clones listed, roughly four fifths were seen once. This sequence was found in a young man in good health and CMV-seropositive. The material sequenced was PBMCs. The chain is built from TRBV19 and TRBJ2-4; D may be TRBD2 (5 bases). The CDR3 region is CATSTTGVAKNIQYF. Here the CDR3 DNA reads TGTGCCACCTCGACTACCGGGGTAGCCAAAAACATTCAGTACTTC.